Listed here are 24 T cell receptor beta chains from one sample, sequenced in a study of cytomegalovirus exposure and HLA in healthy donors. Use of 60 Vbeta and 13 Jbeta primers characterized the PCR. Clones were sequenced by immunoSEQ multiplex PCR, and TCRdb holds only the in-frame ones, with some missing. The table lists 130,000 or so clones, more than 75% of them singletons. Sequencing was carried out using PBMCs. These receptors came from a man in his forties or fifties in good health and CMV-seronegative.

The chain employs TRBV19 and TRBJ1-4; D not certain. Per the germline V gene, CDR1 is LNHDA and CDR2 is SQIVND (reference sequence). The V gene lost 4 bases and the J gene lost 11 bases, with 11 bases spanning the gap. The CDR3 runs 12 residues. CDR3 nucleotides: TGTGCCAGTAGTACAGAGTTCGGGAAACTGTTTTTT. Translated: CASSTEFGKLFF.

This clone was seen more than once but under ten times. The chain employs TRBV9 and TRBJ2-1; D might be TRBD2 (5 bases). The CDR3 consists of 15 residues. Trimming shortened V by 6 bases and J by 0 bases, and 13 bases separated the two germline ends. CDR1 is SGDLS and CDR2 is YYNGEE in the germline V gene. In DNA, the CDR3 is TGTGCCAGCACCAAGGGTGGGAGCTCCTACAATGAGCAGTTCTTC. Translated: CASTKGGSSYNEQFF. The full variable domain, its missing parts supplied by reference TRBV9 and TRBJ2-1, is DSGVTQTPKHLITATGQRVTLRCSPRSGDLSVYWYQQSLDQGLQFLIQYYNGEERAKGNILERFSAQQFPDLHSELNLSSLELGDSALYFCASTKGGSSYNEQFFGPGTRLTVL.

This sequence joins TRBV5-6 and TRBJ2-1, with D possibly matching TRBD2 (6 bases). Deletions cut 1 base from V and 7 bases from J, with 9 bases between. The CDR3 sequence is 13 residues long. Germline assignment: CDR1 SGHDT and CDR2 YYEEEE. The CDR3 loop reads CASSLSAGNEQFF. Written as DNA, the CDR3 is TGTGCCAGCAGCTTGTCCGCGGGGAATGAGCAGTTCTTC.

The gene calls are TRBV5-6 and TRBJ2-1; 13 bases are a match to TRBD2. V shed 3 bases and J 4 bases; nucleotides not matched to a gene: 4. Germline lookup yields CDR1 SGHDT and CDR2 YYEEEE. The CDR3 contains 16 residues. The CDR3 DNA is TGTGCCAGCAGCTACTCGGGACTAGCGGGATACAATGAGCAGTTCTTC. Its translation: CASSYSGLAGYNEQFF.

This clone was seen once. The CDR3 region has the DNA TGTGCCAGCAGACTAGCGGGAGGTATAAATGAGCAGTTCTTC. Its translation: CASRLAGGINEQFF. The chain couples TRBV6-1 to TRBJ2-1; 12 nucleotides align to TRBD2. This CDR3 is built from 14 residues. The ends lost 6 bases at V and 7 bases at J; junction bases unmatched: 4. Germline V CDR1 and CDR2: MNHNS, SASEGT.

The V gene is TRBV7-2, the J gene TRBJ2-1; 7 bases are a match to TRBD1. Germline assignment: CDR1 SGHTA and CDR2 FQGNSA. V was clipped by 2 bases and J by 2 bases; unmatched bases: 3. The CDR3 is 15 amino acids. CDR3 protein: CASSLSGQPYNEQFF. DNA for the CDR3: TGTGCCAGCAGCTTATCGGGACAGCCCTACAATGAGCAGTTCTTC.

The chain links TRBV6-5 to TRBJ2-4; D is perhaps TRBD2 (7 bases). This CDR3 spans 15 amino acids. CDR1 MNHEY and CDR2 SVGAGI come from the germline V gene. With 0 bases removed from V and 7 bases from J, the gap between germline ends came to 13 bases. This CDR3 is CASSYSRGGANIQYF. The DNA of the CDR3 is TGTGCCAGCAGTTACTCGAGGGGGGGAGCGAACATTCAGTACTTC.

The CDR3 spells CASGTSQETQYF. CDR3 nucleotides: TGCGCCAGCGGGACTAGTCAAGAGACCCAGTACTTC. This chain connects TRBV10-1 to TRBJ2-5; 8 nucleotides agree with TRBD2. This CDR3 contains 12 residues. Germline loops: CDR1 WNHNN, CDR2 SYGVQD (reference sequence). V was pared by 8 bases and J by 2 bases, with 1 base of the junction left unmatched.

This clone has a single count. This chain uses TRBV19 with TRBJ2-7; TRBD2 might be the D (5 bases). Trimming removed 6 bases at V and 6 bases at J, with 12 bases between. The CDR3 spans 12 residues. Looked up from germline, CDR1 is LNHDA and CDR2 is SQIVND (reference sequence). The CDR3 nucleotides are TGTGCCAGTAGCGGGGTACTGGGCGAGCAGTACTTC. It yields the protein CASSGVLGEQYF.

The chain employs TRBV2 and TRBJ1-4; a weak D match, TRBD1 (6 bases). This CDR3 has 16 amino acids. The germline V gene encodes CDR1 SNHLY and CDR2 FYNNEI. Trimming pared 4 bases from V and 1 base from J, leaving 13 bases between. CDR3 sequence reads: CASSAAGRGTNEKLFF. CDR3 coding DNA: TGTGCCAGCAGTGCTGCCGGCAGGGGAACTAATGAAAAACTGTTTTTT.

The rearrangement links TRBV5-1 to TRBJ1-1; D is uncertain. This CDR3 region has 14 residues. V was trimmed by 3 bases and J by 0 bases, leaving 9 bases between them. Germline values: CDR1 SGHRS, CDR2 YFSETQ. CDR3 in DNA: TGCGCCAGCAGCTCTTACGAGTTGAACACTGAAGCTTTCTTT. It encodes CASSSYELNTEAFF.

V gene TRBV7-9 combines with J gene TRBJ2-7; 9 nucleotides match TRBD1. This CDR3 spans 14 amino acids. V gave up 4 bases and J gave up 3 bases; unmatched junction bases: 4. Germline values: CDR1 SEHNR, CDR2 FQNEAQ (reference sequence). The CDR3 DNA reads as TGTGCCAGCAGCTCAGCGACAGGGGGCTACGAGCAGTACTTC. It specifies CASSSATGGYEQYF.

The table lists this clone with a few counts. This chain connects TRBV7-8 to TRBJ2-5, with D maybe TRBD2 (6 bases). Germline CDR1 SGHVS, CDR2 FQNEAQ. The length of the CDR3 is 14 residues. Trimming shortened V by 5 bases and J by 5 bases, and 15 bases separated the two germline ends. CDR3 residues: CASSPRPAGETQYF. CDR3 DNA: TGTGCCAGCAGCCCGCGTCCCGCGGGGGAGACCCAGTACTTC.

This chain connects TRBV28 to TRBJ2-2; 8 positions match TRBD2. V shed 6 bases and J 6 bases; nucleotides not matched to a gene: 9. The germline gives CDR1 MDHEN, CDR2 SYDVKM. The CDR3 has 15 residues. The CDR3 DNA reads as TGTGCCAGCAGCGTACCGGGACTAGAGTCCGGGGAGCTGTTTTTT. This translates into CASSVPGLESGELFF.

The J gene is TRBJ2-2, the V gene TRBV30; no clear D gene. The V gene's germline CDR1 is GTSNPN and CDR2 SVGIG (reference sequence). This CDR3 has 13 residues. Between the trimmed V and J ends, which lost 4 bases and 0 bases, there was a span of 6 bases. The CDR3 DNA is TGTGCCTGGACAGTTTCGAACACCGGGGAGCTGTTTTTT. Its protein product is CAWTVSNTGELFF.

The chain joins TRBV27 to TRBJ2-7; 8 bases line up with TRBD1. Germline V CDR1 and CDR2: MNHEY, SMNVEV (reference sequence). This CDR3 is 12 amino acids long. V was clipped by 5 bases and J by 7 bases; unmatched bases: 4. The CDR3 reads CASSTTGGEQYF. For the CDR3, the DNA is TGTGCCAGCAGTACCACAGGGGGTGAGCAGTACTTC.

CDR3 bases: TGTGCCATCAGTGAGTTCGGACAGTCTAATGAAAAACTGTTTTTT. This gives the protein CAISEFGQSNEKLFF. The V gene is TRBV10-3, the J gene TRBJ1-4; weak D call: TRBD1 (6 bases). Germline V CDR1 and CDR2: ENHRY, SYGVKD. This CDR3 contains 15 residues. V shed 1 base and J shed 3 bases, with 9 bases lying between them.

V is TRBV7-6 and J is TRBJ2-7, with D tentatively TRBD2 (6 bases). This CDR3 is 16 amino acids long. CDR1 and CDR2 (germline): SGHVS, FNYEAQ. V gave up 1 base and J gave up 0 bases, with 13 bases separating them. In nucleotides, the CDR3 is TGTGCCAGCAGCTTAGAGCCGGGCGGGGCCTCCTACGAGCAGTACTTC. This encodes CASSLEPGGASYEQYF.

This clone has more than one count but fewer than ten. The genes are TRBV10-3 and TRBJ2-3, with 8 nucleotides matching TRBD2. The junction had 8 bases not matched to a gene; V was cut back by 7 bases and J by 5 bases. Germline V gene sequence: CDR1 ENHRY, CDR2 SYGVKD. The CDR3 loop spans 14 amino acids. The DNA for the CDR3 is TGTGCCATCACGACTAGCGTCGCCGGAGATACGCAGTATTTT. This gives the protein CAITTSVAGDTQYF.

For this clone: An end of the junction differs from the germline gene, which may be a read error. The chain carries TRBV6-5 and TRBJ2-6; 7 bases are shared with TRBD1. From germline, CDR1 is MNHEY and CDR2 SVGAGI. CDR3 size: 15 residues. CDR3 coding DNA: TGTGCCAGCAAAACAGGGGAAGGTCGGGCCAACGGCCTGACTTTC. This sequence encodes CASKTGEGRANGLTF.

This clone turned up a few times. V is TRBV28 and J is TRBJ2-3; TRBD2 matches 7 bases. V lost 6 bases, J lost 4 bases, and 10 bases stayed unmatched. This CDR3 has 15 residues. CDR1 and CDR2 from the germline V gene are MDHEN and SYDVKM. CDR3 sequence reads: CASRGGSGSADTQYF. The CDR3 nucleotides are TGTGCCAGCAGGGGGGGTAGCGGGTCGGCAGATACGCAGTATTTT. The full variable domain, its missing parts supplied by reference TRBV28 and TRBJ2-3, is DVKVTQSSRYLVKRTGEKVFLECVQDMDHENMFWYRQDPGLGLRLIYFSYDVKMKEKGDIPEGYSVSREKKERFSLILESASTNQTSMYLCASRGGSGSADTQYFGPGTRLTVL.

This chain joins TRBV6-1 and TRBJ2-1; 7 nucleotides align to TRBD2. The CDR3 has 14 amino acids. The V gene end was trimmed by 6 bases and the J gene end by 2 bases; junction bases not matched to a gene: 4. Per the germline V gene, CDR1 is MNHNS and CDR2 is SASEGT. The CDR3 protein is CASRKLAPYNEQFF. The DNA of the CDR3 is TGTGCCAGCAGGAAACTAGCGCCCTACAATGAGCAGTTCTTC.

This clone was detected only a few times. CDR3 in amino acids: CASSQGTGENTEAFF. The CDR3 nucleotides are TGCGCCAGCAGCCAAGGGACAGGGGAGAACACTGAAGCTTTCTTT. The chain is built from TRBV4-3 and TRBJ1-1; TRBD1 agrees at 9 bases. Germline loops: CDR1 LGHNA, CDR2 YSLEER. The CDR3 covers 15 residues. V lost 1 base, J lost 1 base, and 1 base stayed unmatched.

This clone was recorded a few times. The CDR3 here is CASSPPTSPDTQYF. DNA of the CDR3: TGTGCCAGCTCACCACCGACTAGTCCAGATACGCAGTATTTT. The chain couples TRBV18 to TRBJ2-3, with a tentative D call TRBD2 (6 bases). With 0 bases removed from V and 4 bases from J, the gap between germline ends came to 8 bases. This CDR3 has 14 amino acids. CDR1 is KGHSH and CDR2 is LQKENI in the germline V gene.